This TCR beta chain was observed in a study of shared clonotypes between healthy human individuals. Germline CDR1 SGDLS, CDR2 YYNGEE. The CDR3 consists of 17 residues. With V trimmed by 5 bases and J by 3 bases, 12 bases remained unmatched. Produced via immunoSEQ multiplex PCR; TCRdb's table is partial and in-frame only. Seen here are approximately 980,000 clones, around three quarters observed once, and the top ten hold about 1.5%. This clonotype was obtained from a man between 18 and 35 years old in good health. The rearrangement uses TRBV9 and TRBJ1-2; the match to TRBD1 covers 11 bases. The sequencing input was memory CD4+ T cells sorted from blood. Sample subset: CD45RA-negative fraction. The CDR3 loop reads CASRGQGQGDSYYGYTF. In DNA form, the CDR3 reads TGTGCCAGCAGGGGCCAGGGACAGGGGGACTCCTACTATGGCTACACCTTC. Variable domain in full (rest from reference TRBV9 and TRBJ1-2): DSGVTQTPKHLITATGQRVTLRCSPRSGDLSVYWYQQSLDQGLQFLIQYYNGEERAKGNILERFSAQQFPDLHSELNLSSLELGDSALYFCASRGQGQGDSYYGYTFGSGTRLTVV.